Presented here are 20 T cell receptor beta chains from one specimen sequenced in a study of blood T cell repertoires in COVID-19. Profiling relied on immunoSEQ multiplex PCR, and the TCRdb table lists in-frame clones only, not all of them. The sample consists of about 320,000 clones, around 85% of them appearing once. The sequencing input was PBMCs or T cells enriched from blood (not recorded which). The receptors shown here come from a woman in her thirties who had been exposed to COVID-19.

The CDR3 nucleotides are TGTGCCAGCAGCCCTCGTCTTCGGGGCGGGGGGGCGTCAGATACGCAGTATTTT. This encodes CASSPRLRGGGASDTQYF. V and J are TRBV7-2 and TRBJ2-3, with TRBD2 matching 9 bases. V was pared by 5 bases and J by 4 bases, with 16 bases of the junction left unmatched. The CDR3 spans 18 residues. Per the germline V gene, CDR1 is SGHTA and CDR2 is FQGNSA.

The rearrangement joins TRBV24-1 to TRBJ1-2, with a possible D match to TRBD1 (5 bases). The CDR3 is 17 amino acids. V lost 4 bases, J lost 1 base, and 18 bases lay in between. Germline V gives CDR1 KGHDR, CDR2 SFDVKD. CDR3 in DNA: TGTGCCACCAGTGACTCTCTAAGGGGTTATTTTAACTATGGCTACACCTTC. Translating it yields CATSDSLRGYFNYGYTF.

CDR3 nucleotide sequence: TGTGCCAGCAGTGTCGACAGCGGGAGGGCTAAAAGTACGCAGTATTTT. This encodes CASSVDSGRAKSTQYF. The gene calls are TRBV2 and TRBJ2-3; 10 bases line up with TRBD2. After removal of 4 bases from V and 8 bases from J, the junction contained 12 bases not matched to a gene. CDR3 length: 16 amino acids. In germline, CDR1 is SNHLY, CDR2 FYNNEI.

The rearrangement joins TRBV11-2 to TRBJ2-7; TRBD1 matches 11 bases. V trimming: 7 bases; J trimming: 7 bases; junction bases outside the gene matches: 21. The CDR3 has 18 amino acids. The germline V gene encodes CDR1 SGHAT and CDR2 FQNNGV. The CDR3 spells CASTLDRTGGPLGGEQYF. CDR3 in DNA: TGTGCCAGCACCCTGGATCGGACAGGGGGCCCGCTCGGAGGGGAGCAGTACTTC. The variable domain in full, completed from reference TRBV11-2 and TRBJ2-7, reads EAGVAQSPRYKIIEKRQSVAFWCNPISGHATLYWYQQILGQGPKLLIQFQNNGVVDDSQLPKDRFSAERLKGVDSTLKIQPAKLEDSAVYLCASTLDRTGGPLGGEQYFGPGTRLTVT.

CDR3 nucleotides: TGTGCCAGTAGTAGGGGACAGAACCTCAATCAGCCCCAGCATTTT. It encodes CASSRGQNLNQPQHF. The V gene is TRBV19, the J gene TRBJ1-5; the match to TRBD1 covers 7 bases. The CDR3 covers 15 residues. Germline loops: CDR1 LNHDA, CDR2 SQIVND (reference sequence). The junction had 6 bases not matched to a gene; V was cut back by 4 bases and J by 3 bases.

The chain is built from TRBV12-5 and TRBJ2-7; D gene ambiguous. Trimming removed 5 bases from V and 0 bases from J, with 8 bases in between. The CDR3 sequence is 13 residues long. The V gene's germline CDR1 is LGHNT and CDR2 FRNRAP. The DNA for the CDR3 is TGTGCTAGTGGTCTCCCTAACTCCTACGAGCAGTACTTC. Translating it yields CASGLPNSYEQYF.

This sequence joins TRBV5-1 and TRBJ1-1; D gene unclear. CDR3 size: 12 residues. V gave up 6 bases and J gave up 8 bases, with 14 bases separating them. Germline V gives CDR1 SGHRS, CDR2 YFSETQ. The chain's CDR3 is CASNRGGGEAFF. The CDR3 coding sequence is TGCGCCAGCAATCGGGGAGGTGGCGAAGCTTTCTTT. Variable domain in full (rest from reference TRBV5-1 and TRBJ1-1): KAGVTQTPRYLIKTRGQQVTLSCSPISGHRSVSWYQQTPGQGLQFLFEYFSETQRNKGNFPGRFSGRQFSNSRSEMNVSTLELGDSALYLCASNRGGGEAFFGQGTRLTVV.

This clone was observed a single time. The chain is built from TRBV6-5 and TRBJ2-5, with 7 bases lining up with TRBD1. Trimming cost V 11 bases and J 2 bases; bases outside gene matches: 5. Germline-derived CDR1 and CDR2 are MNHEY and SVGAGI. The CDR3 contains 12 residues. The CDR3 loop is CAVGTEQETQYF. CDR3 nucleotides: TGTGCCGTCGGGACAGAGCAAGAGACCCAGTACTTC.

The gene calls are TRBV6-5 and TRBJ1-2, with D maybe TRBD1 (5 bases). The ends were cut back, 0 bases at V and 5 bases at J, with 13 bases in the middle. In germline, CDR1 is MNHEY, CDR2 SVGAGI. This CDR3 has 15 residues. The CDR3 loop is CASSYSKGQQYGYTF. Here the CDR3 DNA reads TGTGCCAGCAGTTACTCGAAGGGGCAGCAGTATGGCTACACCTTC.

The chain uses TRBV30 and TRBJ1-2; a weak D match, TRBD1 (5 bases). There are 13 residues in the CDR3. The V end lost 3 bases, the J end lost 7 bases, and 15 bases lay between the germline ends. In germline, CDR1 is GTSNPN, CDR2 SVGIG (reference sequence). CDR3 amino acids: CAWSPLRGGGYTF. In DNA form, the CDR3 reads TGTGCCTGGAGCCCACTTCGGGGGGGTGGCTACACCTTC.

This clone was picked up a small number of times. The chain combines TRBV7-3 with TRBJ2-7; no clear D gene. Germline V gene sequence: CDR1 SGHTA, CDR2 FQGTGA. This CDR3 is 15 amino acids long. Trimming cost V 0 bases and J 3 bases, with 12 bases left between them. The DNA of the CDR3 is TGTGCCAGCAGCTTAACCCCCCAAGACAACTACGAGCAGTACTTC. Amino acid sequence: CASSLTPQDNYEQYF.

The chain couples TRBV7-6 to TRBJ1-4, with unresolved D. The CDR3 covers 17 residues. Looked up from germline, CDR1 is SGHVS and CDR2 is FNYEAQ. V dropped 2 bases and J dropped 5 bases, with 18 bases sitting between them. In DNA, the CDR3 is TGTGCCAGCAGCTTAAAGGGTTTCGGCGGACTGAATGAAAAACTGTTTTTT. Amino acid sequence: CASSLKGFGGLNEKLFF.

The chain combines TRBV5-3 with TRBJ2-1; 12 nucleotides match TRBD2. TRBV5-3 is sorted into the ORF group, with uncertain function. V was clipped by 0 bases and J by 9 bases; unmatched bases: 4. This CDR3 is built from 15 residues. CDR3: CARSLASGRVSEQFF. CDR3 nucleotides: TGTGCCAGAAGCTTGGCTAGCGGGAGGGTCAGTGAGCAGTTCTTC.

The rearrangement joins TRBV25-1 to TRBJ2-3; tentative D call: TRBD2 (6 bases). V was cut by 8 bases and J by 0 bases, with 24 bases left in between. There are 18 residues in the CDR3. Germline V gene sequence: CDR1 MGHDK, CDR2 SYGVNS. CDR3 protein: CASAETPRGLASTDTQYF. The CDR3 coding sequence is TGTGCCAGCGCCGAGACCCCGCGCGGGCTAGCGAGCACAGATACGCAGTATTTT.

The genes are TRBV5-1 and TRBJ1-2; the D gene is possibly TRBD1 (6 bases). CDR3 size: 13 residues. Germline lookup yields CDR1 SGHRS and CDR2 YFSETQ. V shed 1 base and J shed 8 bases, with 12 bases lying between them. The CDR3 DNA sequence: TGCGCCAGCAGCTTGCTGTACAGGGACGGCTACACCTTC. Translating it yields CASSLLYRDGYTF. Using reference TRBV5-1 and TRBJ1-2 for the parts outside the CDR3, the full variable domain is KAGVTQTPRYLIKTRGQQVTLSCSPISGHRSVSWYQQTPGQGLQFLFEYFSETQRNKGNFPGRFSGRQFSNSRSEMNVSTLELGDSALYLCASSLLYRDGYTFGSGTRLTVV.

This chain joins TRBV2 and TRBJ2-6; D is unclear. This CDR3 has 14 residues. Germline V gene lookup returns CDR1 SNHLY and CDR2 FYNNEI. Trimming removed 9 bases from V and 0 bases from J, with 9 bases in between. The CDR3, as DNA: TGTGCCAGTAAACAGTTCTCTGGGGCCAACGTCCTGACTTTC. It encodes CASKQFSGANVLTF.

The chain is built from TRBV11-2 and TRBJ2-5; TRBD1 is a possible D gene (5 bases). CDR1 is SGHAT, CDR2 FQNNGV, per germline. CDR3 length: 15 residues. Trimming removed 4 bases from V and 3 bases from J, with 15 bases in between. CDR3 region: CASSSPDDRKETQYF. In nucleotides, the CDR3 is TGTGCCAGCAGCTCTCCTGATGACAGAAAAGAGACCCAGTACTTC.

CDR3 DNA: TGTGCCTGGAGTGTGACAGGCGTACCCTACGAGCAGTACTTC. Encoded protein: CAWSVTGVPYEQYF. The chain uses TRBV30 and TRBJ2-7; a weak D match, TRBD1 (6 bases). The CDR3 sequence is 14 residues long. The germline gives CDR1 GTSNPN, CDR2 SVGIG (reference sequence). V lost 0 bases to trimming and J lost 2 bases, with 11 bases between them.

The rearrangement uses TRBV7-9 and TRBJ2-2; a weak D match, TRBD2 (5 bases). This CDR3 contains 17 residues. Per germline, CDR1 SEHNR and CDR2 FQNEAQ (reference sequence). V lost 1 base to trimming and J lost 4 bases, with 16 bases between them. DNA of the CDR3: TGTGCCAGCAGCTTAGGGTCCCTCACTAGATCCACCGGGGAGCTGTTTTTT. Its translation is CASSLGSLTRSTGELFF.

The rearrangement joins TRBV4-1 to TRBJ1-2; D uncertain. Per the germline V gene, CDR1 is MGHRA and CDR2 is YSYEKL. The CDR3 extends over 12 amino acids. Trimming stripped 4 bases from V and 8 bases from J, with 11 bases between. The CDR3 protein is CASSPDEVGYTF. In nucleotides, the CDR3 is TGCGCCAGCAGCCCCGATGAGGTCGGCTACACCTTC.